A selection of T cell receptor beta chains follows, all from one sample in a study of cytomegalovirus exposure and HLA in healthy donors. Profiling relied on immunoSEQ multiplex PCR, and the TCRdb table lists in-frame clones only, not all of them. This sample carries 150,000 to 160,000 clones, around 82% of them seen once, and the ten largest clones take around 5.6%. The sequencing sample was made of PBMCs. The origin of the receptors is a woman in her thirties or forties in good health and CMV-seropositive. Each CDR3 is given with its conserved first and last residue. Each record gives: D gene, J gene, V gene, clone size, CDR3 length, CDR3 protein, CDR3 DNA. A D gene is named only where the DNA matches it firmly. Rows may omit the clone size; those that give it use once, few, many or a size class.

D gene: -; J gene: TRBJ2-4; V gene: TRBV25-1; clone size: once; CDR3 length: 11; CDR3 protein: CATAGFFIQYF; CDR3 DNA: TGTGCCACCGCAGGGTTTTTCATTCAGTACTTC
D gene: TRBD2; J gene: TRBJ2-1; V gene: TRBV7-9; clone size: -; CDR3 length: 15; CDR3 protein: CASRSSGSTYNEQFF; CDR3 DNA: TGTGCCAGCAGGTCTAGCGGGAGCACCTACAATGAGCAGTTCTTC
D gene: -; J gene: TRBJ1-5; V gene: TRBV6-1; clone size: -; CDR3 length: 13; CDR3 protein: CASTLSVNQPQHF; CDR3 DNA: TGTGCCAGCACCCTCTCGGTGAATCAGCCCCAGCATTTT
D gene: TRBD1; J gene: TRBJ2-3; V gene: TRBV18; clone size: -; CDR3 length: 18; CDR3 protein: CASSTVTPGTGAGDTQYF; CDR3 DNA: TGTGCCAGCTCAACCGTGACACCCGGGACAGGGGCAGGAGATACGCAGTATTTT
D gene: -; J gene: TRBJ2-7; V gene: TRBV5-4; clone size: -; CDR3 length: 12; CDR3 protein: CASSRDSYEQYF; CDR3 DNA: TGTGCCAGCAGCCGCGACTCCTACGAGCAGTACTTC
D gene: -; J gene: TRBJ1-5; V gene: TRBV28; clone size: -; CDR3 length: 15; CDR3 protein: CASSSPTDFYQPQHF; CDR3 DNA: TGTGCCAGCAGTTCTCCGACAGATTTCTATCAGCCCCAGCATTTT
D gene: TRBD1; J gene: TRBJ2-5; V gene: TRBV19; clone size: few; CDR3 length: 14; CDR3 protein: CASRGQGLGETQYF; CDR3 DNA: TGTGCCAGTAGGGGACAGGGGCTGGGGGAGACCCAGTACTTC
D gene: TRBD2; J gene: TRBJ2-2; V gene: TRBV6-1; clone size: -; CDR3 length: 13; CDR3 protein: CASTKGRAGELFF; CDR3 DNA: TGTGCCAGCACGAAGGGGAGGGCCGGGGAGCTGTTTTTT
D gene: -; J gene: TRBJ2-1; V gene: TRBV7-2; clone size: -; CDR3 length: 17; CDR3 protein: CASSLAASEAAYNEQFF; CDR3 DNA: TGTGCCAGCAGCTTAGCAGCTAGCGAGGCAGCCTACAATGAGCAGTTCTTC
D gene: -; J gene: TRBJ1-5; V gene: TRBV2; clone size: -; CDR3 length: 16; CDR3 protein: CASSVKGRTTNQPQHF; CDR3 DNA: TGTGCCAGCAGTGTAAAAGGGCGGACAACAAATCAGCCCCAGCATTTT
D gene: TRBD1; J gene: TRBJ2-5; V gene: TRBV27; clone size: -; CDR3 length: 13; CDR3 protein: CASRTTGGETQYF; CDR3 DNA: TGTGCCAGCAGAACGACAGGGGGAGAGACCCAGTACTTC
D gene: TRBD2; J gene: TRBJ2-1; V gene: TRBV6-5; clone size: -; CDR3 length: 16; CDR3 protein: CASSYGTSGTNNEQFF; CDR3 DNA: TGTGCCAGCAGTTACGGGACTAGCGGGACCAACAATGAGCAGTTCTTC
D gene: TRBD2; J gene: TRBJ2-1; V gene: TRBV5-4; clone size: -; CDR3 length: 15; CDR3 protein: CASSSPSGRAHEQFF; CDR3 DNA: TGTGCCAGCAGCTCCCCTAGCGGGAGGGCGCATGAGCAGTTCTTC
D gene: TRBD1; J gene: TRBJ2-1; V gene: TRBV9; clone size: -; CDR3 length: 16; CDR3 protein: CASSVGMGQGVNEQFF; CDR3 DNA: TGTGCCAGCAGCGTAGGGATGGGACAGGGTGTGAATGAGCAGTTCTTC
D gene: -; J gene: TRBJ1-1; V gene: TRBV6-4; clone size: -; CDR3 length: 12; CDR3 protein: CTYGSTDTEAFF; CDR3 DNA: TGTACATACGGGTCCACGGACACTGAAGCTTTCTTT
D gene: TRBD1; J gene: TRBJ1-2; V gene: TRBV6-5; clone size: few; CDR3 length: 13; CDR3 protein: CATRDRYIHGYTF; CDR3 DNA: TGTGCCACCCGGGACAGATATATTCATGGCTACACCTTC
D gene: TRBD2; J gene: TRBJ2-1; V gene: TRBV7-8; clone size: -; CDR3 length: 17; CDR3 protein: CASTQLVGTSGRNEQFF; CDR3 DNA: TGTGCCAGCACCCAGTTAGTTGGGACTAGCGGACGTAATGAGCAGTTCTTC
D gene: -; J gene: TRBJ2-7; V gene: TRBV5-1; clone size: -; CDR3 length: 13; CDR3 protein: CASSPVIAYEQYF; CDR3 DNA: TGCGCCAGCAGCCCGGTAATAGCCTACGAGCAGTACTTC
D gene: -; J gene: TRBJ2-1; V gene: TRBV6-5; clone size: -; CDR3 length: 14; CDR3 protein: CASSYLPLRNEQFF; CDR3 DNA: TGTGCCAGCAGTTATTTACCACTCAGGAATGAGCAGTTCTTC
D gene: -; J gene: TRBJ1-2; V gene: TRBV30; clone size: -; CDR3 length: 10; CDR3 protein: CAWSGGGYTF; CDR3 DNA: TGTGCCTGGAGTGGGGGCGGCTACACCTTC
D gene: TRBD1; J gene: TRBJ2-7; V gene: TRBV7-9; clone size: -; CDR3 length: 14; CDR3 protein: CASSPGTGSYEQYF; CDR3 DNA: TGTGCCAGCAGCCCTGGGACAGGGTCCTACGAGCAGTACTTC
D gene: -; J gene: TRBJ2-7; V gene: TRBV7-8; clone size: -; CDR3 length: 13; CDR3 protein: CASSAGVKYEQYF; CDR3 DNA: TGTGCCAGCAGCGCCGGGGTTAAATACGAGCAGTACTTC
D gene: TRBD1; J gene: TRBJ2-3; V gene: TRBV18; clone size: -; CDR3 length: 16; CDR3 protein: CASSTLGDRGTDTQYF; CDR3 DNA: TGTGCCAGCTCTACACTCGGGGACAGGGGCACAGATACGCAGTATTTT
D gene: -; J gene: TRBJ1-2; V gene: TRBV2; clone size: -; CDR3 length: 14; CDR3 protein: CASAWGGANYGYTF; CDR3 DNA: TGTGCCAGTGCCTGGGGAGGGGCCAACTATGGCTACACCTTC
D gene: -; J gene: TRBJ1-1; V gene: TRBV6-5; clone size: -; CDR3 length: 15; CDR3 protein: CASSFEAVFDTEAFF; CDR3 DNA: TGTGCCAGCAGTTTTGAGGCCGTCTTTGACACTGAAGCTTTCTTT
D gene: TRBD2; J gene: TRBJ2-5; V gene: TRBV5-1; clone size: -; CDR3 length: 16; CDR3 protein: CASSLRPLAVEQTQYF; CDR3 DNA: TGCGCCAGCAGTCTAAGGCCGCTAGCGGTCGAACAGACCCAGTACTTC
D gene: TRBD2; J gene: TRBJ2-2; V gene: TRBV9; clone size: -; CDR3 length: 15; CDR3 protein: CASSANSGSAGELFF; CDR3 DNA: TGTGCCAGCAGCGCCAATAGCGGGTCGGCCGGGGAGCTGTTTTTT
D gene: -; J gene: TRBJ1-2; V gene: TRBV4-1; clone size: -; CDR3 length: 15; CDR3 protein: CASSQVQGTGHGYTF; CDR3 DNA: TGCGCCAGCAGCCAAGTCCAGGGTACGGGCCATGGCTACACCTTC
D gene: TRBD2; J gene: TRBJ2-3; V gene: TRBV18; clone size: -; CDR3 length: 17; CDR3 protein: CASSPRTSGLSTDTQYF; CDR3 DNA: TGTGCCAGCTCACCACGAACTAGCGGGCTCAGCACAGATACGCAGTATTTT
D gene: TRBD1; J gene: TRBJ2-1; V gene: TRBV29-1; clone size: -; CDR3 length: 13; CDR3 protein: CSASQGAYNEQFF; CDR3 DNA: TGCAGCGCTTCGCAGGGGGCCTACAATGAGCAGTTCTTC
D gene: -; J gene: TRBJ2-7; V gene: TRBV14; clone size: -; CDR3 length: 13; CDR3 protein: CASSQPRGGEQYF; CDR3 DNA: TGTGCCAGCAGCCAACCCCGGGGAGGCGAGCAGTACTTC
D gene: -; J gene: TRBJ2-1; V gene: TRBV2; clone size: few; CDR3 length: 16; CDR3 protein: CASSEGYSTSYNEQFF; CDR3 DNA: TGTGCCAGCAGTGAAGGCTACTCTACCTCCTACAATGAGCAGTTCTTC
D gene: TRBD2; J gene: TRBJ2-7; V gene: TRBV10-3; clone size: -; CDR3 length: 14; CDR3 protein: CAISESSGGGQQYF; CDR3 DNA: TGTGCCATCAGTGAGTCTAGCGGGGGGGGCCAGCAGTACTTC
D gene: -; J gene: TRBJ1-1; V gene: TRBV19; clone size: -; CDR3 length: 12; CDR3 protein: CATRDFDTEAFF; CDR3 DNA: TGTGCCACCCGGGATTTTGACACTGAAGCTTTCTTT
D gene: TRBD2; J gene: TRBJ2-7; V gene: TRBV4-1; clone size: few; CDR3 length: 15; CDR3 protein: CASSQASGQSYEQYF; CDR3 DNA: TGCGCCAGCAGCCAAGCTAGCGGCCAGTCCTACGAGCAGTACTTC
D gene: -; J gene: TRBJ1-2; V gene: TRBV27; clone size: -; CDR3 length: 15; CDR3 protein: CASSADSLINYGYTF; CDR3 DNA: TGTGCCAGCAGTGCCGACAGTCTAATTAACTATGGCTACACCTTC
D gene: -; J gene: TRBJ1-3; V gene: TRBV5-6; clone size: -; CDR3 length: 14; CDR3 protein: CASSLLGQGNTIYF; CDR3 DNA: TGTGCCAGCAGCTTGCTTGGACAGGGAAACACCATATATTTT
D gene: TRBD2; J gene: TRBJ2-1; V gene: TRBV6-4; clone size: few; CDR3 length: 15; CDR3 protein: CASSERSGPYNEQFF; CDR3 DNA: TGTGCCAGCAGTGAACGTAGCGGGCCCTACAATGAGCAGTTCTTC
D gene: TRBD1; J gene: TRBJ1-5; V gene: TRBV28; clone size: -; CDR3 length: 16; CDR3 protein: CASSLTGTGANQPQHF; CDR3 DNA: TGTGCCAGCAGTTTAACCGGGACAGGGGCTAATCAGCCCCAGCATTTT
D gene: -; J gene: TRBJ2-1; V gene: TRBV19; clone size: -; CDR3 length: 15; CDR3 protein: CASTPNPQGINEQFF; CDR3 DNA: TGTGCCAGTACCCCGAATCCGCAGGGGATCAATGAGCAGTTCTTC
D gene: -; J gene: TRBJ2-5; V gene: TRBV5-1; clone size: -; CDR3 length: 15; CDR3 protein: CASRAQQGPQETQYF; CDR3 DNA: TGCGCCAGCAGGGCCCAACAGGGTCCCCAAGAGACCCAGTACTTC
D gene: TRBD1; J gene: TRBJ2-7; V gene: TRBV29-1; clone size: -; CDR3 length: 14; CDR3 protein: CSVESGTGVSEQYF; CDR3 DNA: TGCAGCGTTGAGTCCGGGACAGGGGTTTCCGAGCAGTACTTC
D gene: -; J gene: TRBJ1-3; V gene: TRBV9; clone size: -; CDR3 length: 13; CDR3 protein: CASSGGDGNTIYF; CDR3 DNA: TGTGCCAGCAGTGGCGGGGATGGAAACACCATATATTTT
D gene: -; J gene: TRBJ1-5; V gene: TRBV11-2; clone size: -; CDR3 length: 15; CDR3 protein: CASSLEGQLSSPQHF; CDR3 DNA: TGTGCCAGCAGCTTAGAAGGACAGTTGTCGTCGCCCCAGCATTTT
D gene: TRBD2; J gene: TRBJ2-1; V gene: TRBV7-9; clone size: -; CDR3 length: 15; CDR3 protein: CASSRRAGGDNEQFF; CDR3 DNA: TGTGCCAGCAGCCGTAGAGCGGGAGGTGACAATGAGCAGTTCTTC
D gene: -; J gene: TRBJ1-2; V gene: TRBV12-5; clone size: -; CDR3 length: 14; CDR3 protein: CASGLEGDGYGYTF; CDR3 DNA: TGTGCTAGTGGTTTGGAGGGGGATGGCTATGGCTACACCTTC
D gene: TRBD1; J gene: TRBJ2-7; V gene: TRBV19; clone size: few; CDR3 length: 15; CDR3 protein: CASRTTGTGIYEQYF; CDR3 DNA: TGTGCCAGTAGGACTACCGGGACAGGGATCTACGAGCAGTACTTC
D gene: TRBD1; J gene: TRBJ2-7; V gene: TRBV19; clone size: -; CDR3 length: 15; CDR3 protein: CASSLGQGAGLEQYF; CDR3 DNA: TGTGCCAGTAGTTTGGGACAGGGGGCAGGACTCGAGCAGTACTTC
D gene: TRBD1; J gene: TRBJ2-3; V gene: TRBV11-3; clone size: -; CDR3 length: 16; CDR3 protein: CASSTTSGGVGDTQYF; CDR3 DNA: TGTGCCAGCAGCACTACGTCAGGGGGAGTGGGAGATACGCAGTATTTT